One sample yielded the 19 T cell receptor beta chains listed below, sequenced in a study of cytomegalovirus exposure and HLA in healthy donors. PCR involved 60 Vbeta and 13 Jbeta primers. TCRdb's table, derived via immunoSEQ multiplex PCR, lists solely in-frame clones and lacks some. The table lists 110,000 or so clones, roughly 70% of them singletons. Sequenced sample: PBMCs. The receptors derive from a man in his forties or fifties in good health and CMV-seronegative.

CDR3: CASSELTGGPGNTIYF. CDR3 coding DNA: TGTGCCAGCAGTGAACTCACAGGGGGCCCTGGAAACACCATATATTTT. The V gene is TRBV25-1, the J gene TRBJ1-3, with 9 bases identical to TRBD1. The germline gives CDR1 MGHDK, CDR2 SYGVNS. CDR3 length: 16 residues. J lost 2 bases, V lost 2 bases, and 4 bases had no gene match.

This sequence joins TRBV6-5 and TRBJ2-2; TRBD1 matches at 7 bases. This CDR3 contains 14 residues. The V gene's germline CDR1 is MNHEY and CDR2 SVGAGI. V dropped 6 bases and J dropped 1; count of bases not matched to a gene: 2. The CDR3 DNA reads TGTGCCAGCAGGTCAGGGGGGAACACCGGGGAGCTGTTTTTT. This gives the protein CASRSGGNTGELFF.

This chain joins TRBV5-1 and TRBJ2-3; D gene unclear. CDR3 length equals 14 residues. V dropped 1 base and J dropped 5 bases, with 11 bases sitting between them. Germline V gene lookup returns CDR1 SGHRS and CDR2 YFSETQ. The CDR3 reads CASSLNSLGDTQYF. DNA of the CDR3: TGCGCCAGCAGCTTGAATAGCTTGGGAGATACGCAGTATTTT. Supplemented by reference TRBV5-1 and TRBJ2-3, the full variable domain reads KAGVTQTPRYLIKTRGQQVTLSCSPISGHRSVSWYQQTPGQGLQFLFEYFSETQRNKGNFPGRFSGRQFSNSRSEMNVSTLELGDSALYLCASSLNSLGDTQYFGPGTRLTVL.

This chain uses TRBV28 with TRBJ1-1, with D unresolved. The CDR3 is made up of 10 amino acids. The V end was cut by 6 bases, the J end by 7 bases, with 6 bases between. Germline-derived CDR1 and CDR2 are MDHEN and SYDVKM. CDR3 loop: CASSGGEAFF. DNA of the CDR3: TGTGCCAGCAGCGGCGGTGAAGCTTTCTTT. Full variable domain (rest looked up from reference TRBV28 and TRBJ1-1): DVKVTQSSRYLVKRTGEKVFLECVQDMDHENMFWYRQDPGLGLRLIYFSYDVKMKEKGDIPEGYSVSREKKERFSLILESASTNQTSMYLCASSGGEAFFGQGTRLTVV.

The chain recombines TRBV6-5 with TRBJ1-2; 8 bases are a match to TRBD1. V lost 2 bases to trimming and J lost 2 bases; unmatched junction nucleotides: 4. The CDR3 runs 15 residues. The germline CDR1 and CDR2 sequences are MNHEY and SVGAGI. CDR3 bases: TGTGCCAGCAGTTACAGGTGGACAGGGAACTATGGCTACACCTTC. Translated: CASSYRWTGNYGYTF.

V gene TRBV28 combines with J gene TRBJ2-3; TRBD2 aligns across 9 bases. The V and J ends lost 2 bases and 3 bases, in that order; junction bases with no gene match: 6. The CDR3 is 16 amino acids. Per germline, CDR1 MDHEN and CDR2 SYDVKM. As DNA, the CDR3 is TGTGCCAGCAGTTTACCCGGGACTAGCATAACAGATACGCAGTATTTT. Residues: CASSLPGTSITDTQYF.

The V call is TRBV18, the J call TRBJ1-1; possible D gene TRBD1, 6 bases. With 3 bases removed from V and 3 bases from J, the gap between germline ends came to 17 bases. Germline CDR1 reads KGHSH; CDR2 reads LQKENI. This CDR3 has 16 amino acids. The CDR3 bases are TGTGCCAGCTCACCGCTCTCGGGGGGCGCATACACTGAAGCTTTCTTT. Translation gives CASSPLSGGAYTEAFF.

This rearrangement joins TRBV14 to TRBJ2-3; D is possibly TRBD2 (6 bases). The CDR3 has 16 residues. The V and J ends lost 0 bases and 4 bases respectively, with 14 bases between them. The germline CDR1 and CDR2 sequences are SGHDN and FVKESK. The CDR3 bases are TGTGCCAGCAGCCAAGATTTCGCCAGGGAGGCAGATACGCAGTATTTT. Protein product: CASSQDFAREADTQYF. Together with reference TRBV14 and TRBJ2-3, the CDR3 gives the full variable domain: EAGVTQFPSHSVIEKGQTVTLRCDPISGHDNLYWYRRVMGKEIKFLLHFVKESKQDESGMPNNRFLAERTGGTYSTLKVQPAELEDSGVYFCASSQDFAREADTQYFGPGTRLTVL.

This chain joins TRBV6-6 and TRBJ2-7, with 8 bases fitting TRBD1. CDR3 length: 15 residues. CDR1 and CDR2 from the germline V gene are MNHNY and SVGAGI (reference sequence). J lost 1 base, V lost 4 bases, and 6 bases had no gene match. The CDR3 is CASSSHRGASYEQYF. The CDR3 bases are TGTGCCAGCAGTTCTCACAGGGGGGCATCCTACGAGCAGTACTTC.

This chain connects TRBV2 to TRBJ2-5, with 9 bases aligning to TRBD2. V was clipped by 1 base and J by 2 bases; unmatched bases: 2. Germline V CDR1 and CDR2: SNHLY, FYNNEI. The length of the CDR3 is 15 residues. The CDR3 region is CASSEGTSAQETQYF. CDR3 nucleotides: TGTGCCAGCAGTGAAGGGACTAGCGCACAAGAGACCCAGTACTTC.

This chain connects TRBV27 to TRBJ2-7; no clear D. CDR3 length: 13 amino acids. V shed 7 bases and J shed 1 base, with 11 bases lying between them. Per the germline V gene, CDR1 is MNHEY and CDR2 is SMNVEV (reference sequence). CDR3 bases: TGTGCCAGCAAGTCGCACAGTTCCTACGAGCAGTACTTC. It encodes CASKSHSSYEQYF.

V is TRBV19 and J is TRBJ1-2, with D perhaps matching TRBD1 (6 bases). Germline CDR1 reads LNHDA; CDR2 reads SQIVND (reference sequence). Trimming left V 3 bases short and J 7 bases short, with 15 bases between. The CDR3 runs to 14 residues. The CDR3 DNA is TGTGCCAGTAGTATCCGGGACAACACTTTTGGCTACACCTTC. Amino acids: CASSIRDNTFGYTF. The complete variable domain, with remaining parts taken from reference TRBV19 and TRBJ1-2, reads DGGITQSPKYLFRKEGQNVTLSCEQNLNHDAMYWYRQDPGQGLRLIYYSQIVNDFQKGDIAEGYSVSREKKESFPLTVTSAQKNPTAFYLCASSIRDNTFGYTFGSGTRLTVV.

The chain joins TRBV19 to TRBJ2-5, with TRBD2 matching 9 bases. The CDR3 is 15 amino acids. The V gene end was trimmed by 5 bases and the J gene end by 2 bases; junction bases not matched to a gene: 6. Germline assignment: CDR1 LNHDA and CDR2 SQIVND (reference sequence). CDR3 bases: TGTGCCAGTAGTCTGACTAGCGGACCTCAAGAGACCCAGTACTTC. It yields the protein CASSLTSGPQETQYF. The full variable domain, completed using reference TRBV19 and TRBJ2-5, is DGGITQSPKYLFRKEGQNVTLSCEQNLNHDAMYWYRQDPGQGLRLIYYSQIVNDFQKGDIAEGYSVSREKKESFPLTVTSAQKNPTAFYLCASSLTSGPQETQYFGPGTRLLVL.

The genes are TRBV15 and TRBJ2-3; the D gene is possibly TRBD2 (6 bases). Trimming took off 3 bases at V and 6 bases at J, with 13 bases between the two ends. The CDR3 sequence is 14 residues long. Germline V gives CDR1 LNHNV, CDR2 YYDKDF (reference sequence). CDR3 residues: CATSRGGDQDTQYF. The DNA of the CDR3 is TGTGCCACCAGCAGGGGCGGGGACCAGGATACGCAGTATTTT.

The chain is built from TRBV5-1 and TRBJ1-6, with TRBD1 identical over 10 bases. The germline V gene encodes CDR1 SGHRS and CDR2 YFSETQ. The CDR3 runs 15 residues. With 2 bases clipped from V and 14 bases from J, the junction kept 10 bases outside the gene matches. CDR3 DNA: TGCGCCAGCAGCTTCCCCGGGACAGGGGATCCAGCCCTCCACTTT. It is translated as CASSFPGTGDPALHF.

This chain uses TRBV7-4 with TRBJ2-5; 9 nucleotides match TRBD1. Trimming at V came to 3 bases and at J to 5 bases, leaving 10 bases not matched to a gene. This CDR3 is 16 amino acids long. CDR1 is SGHVT, CDR2 SQSDAQ, per germline. DNA of the CDR3: TGTGCCAGCAGCTTCCGGGACAGGGATTGTCGGGAGACCCAGTACTTC. This codes for CASSFRDRDCRETQYF.

This clone was observed a single time. The CDR3 nucleotides read TGTGCCAGCAGCCGTTCGGGAGGGCCAGAGTCCAAAAACATTCAGTACTTC. Translating it yields CASSRSGGPESKNIQYF. The V and J genes are TRBV7-9 and TRBJ2-4; TRBD2 aligns across 8 bases. The CDR3 covers 17 residues. Germline V lookup: CDR1 SEHNR, CDR2 FQNEAQ (reference sequence). V lost 5 bases and J lost 2; bases outside the gene matches: 11.

The chain couples TRBV4-1 to TRBJ1-5; D is undetermined. V was pared by 1 base and J by 0 bases, with 7 bases between. Per germline, CDR1 MGHRA and CDR2 YSYEKL. The CDR3 has 15 amino acids. The CDR3 DNA follows: TGCGCCAGCAGCCAAGTCGAGGGTAGCAATCAGCCCCAGCATTTT. Translation: CASSQVEGSNQPQHF.

This clone was counted a few times. The chain recombines TRBV7-9 with TRBJ2-2, with 8 positions matching TRBD2. V dropped 2 bases and J dropped 7; count of bases not matched to a gene: 6. CDR1 is SEHNR, CDR2 FQNEAQ, per germline (reference sequence). This CDR3 comprises 15 residues. Written as DNA, the CDR3 is TGTGCCAGCAGCTTACACGGGGGGGCCGGCGGGGAGCTGTTTTTT. Translated: CASSLHGGAGGELFF.